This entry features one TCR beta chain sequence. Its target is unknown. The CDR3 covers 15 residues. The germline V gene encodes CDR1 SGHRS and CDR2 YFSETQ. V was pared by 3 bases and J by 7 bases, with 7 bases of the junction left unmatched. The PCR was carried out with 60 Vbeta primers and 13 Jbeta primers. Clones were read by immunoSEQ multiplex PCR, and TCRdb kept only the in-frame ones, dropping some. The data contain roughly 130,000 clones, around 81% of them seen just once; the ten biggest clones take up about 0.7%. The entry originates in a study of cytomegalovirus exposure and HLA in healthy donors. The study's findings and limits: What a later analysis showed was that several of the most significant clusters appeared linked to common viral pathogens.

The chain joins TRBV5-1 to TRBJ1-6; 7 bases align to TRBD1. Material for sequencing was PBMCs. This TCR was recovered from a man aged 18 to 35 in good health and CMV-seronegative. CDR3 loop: CASSSEGQFNSPLHF. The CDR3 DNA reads TGCGCCAGCAGCTCAGAGGGACAGTTCAATTCACCCCTCCACTTT. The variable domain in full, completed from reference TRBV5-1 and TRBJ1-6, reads KAGVTQTPRYLIKTRGQQVTLSCSPISGHRSVSWYQQTPGQGLQFLFEYFSETQRNKGNFPGRFSGRQFSNSRSEMNVSTLELGDSALYLCASSSEGQFNSPLHFGNGTRLTVT.